The source of this T cell receptor (beta chain) is a study of blood T cell repertoires in COVID-19. The CDR3 consists of 14 residues. Germline V lookup: CDR1 SGHTA, CDR2 FQGNSA. Trimming pared 3 bases from V and 9 bases from J, leaving 15 bases between. This clone was seen once. Participant age was roughly 18 to 89 years, and participants resided in about two dozen US areas. Two negative PCRs, clearance, or symptom resolution characterized the recovered Cohort 3 donors. Libraries were prepared by immunoSEQ multiplex PCR; TCRdb keeps only in-frame clonotypes and omits some of them. The sample holds approximately 390,000 clones, more than 75% seen once.

This chain joins TRBV7-2 and TRBJ1-3, with D possibly TRBD1 on 5 matching bases. This clonotype was sampled from a woman aged 50 to 65 who had recovered from COVID-19. Source material: PBMCs or T cells enriched from blood (not recorded which). The CDR3 loop is CASSFGGGTRTIYF. The CDR3 region has the DNA TGTGCCAGCAGCTTTGGGGGGGGGACTCGCACCATATATTTT.